This T cell receptor beta chain was recorded in a study of a mutant IDH1 vaccine in newly diagnosed glioma. Time point described: week 35, safety follow-up. With topical imiquimod, each dose of the vaccine consisted of 300 ug of mutant IDH1 20-mer peptide. The data were produced by immunoSEQ multiplex PCR, yet TCRdb's version contains in-frame clones alone and is incomplete. The profile covers fewer than 55,000 clones, with about four fifths appearing a single time and 4.5% to 6% taken by the ten largest. Turning to this clone: What it binds is unknown.

V lost 4 bases to trimming and J lost 1 base; unmatched junction nucleotides: 11. From germline, CDR1 is SGHTA and CDR2 FQGNSA. The CDR3 consists of 17 residues. The source is a middle-aged woman with glioma. Some clones in this sample may be carry-over from other donors' samples. The sample in question was PBMCs, obtained from a glioma patient whose treatment included an IDH1 peptide vaccine. V and J are TRBV7-2 and TRBJ2-5; 8 bases fit TRBD2. The CDR3 region has the DNA TGTGCCAGCAGCTCAACAGTGAGCGGGGGAAGCCAAGAGACCCAGTACTTC. It codes for CASSSTVSGGSQETQYF.